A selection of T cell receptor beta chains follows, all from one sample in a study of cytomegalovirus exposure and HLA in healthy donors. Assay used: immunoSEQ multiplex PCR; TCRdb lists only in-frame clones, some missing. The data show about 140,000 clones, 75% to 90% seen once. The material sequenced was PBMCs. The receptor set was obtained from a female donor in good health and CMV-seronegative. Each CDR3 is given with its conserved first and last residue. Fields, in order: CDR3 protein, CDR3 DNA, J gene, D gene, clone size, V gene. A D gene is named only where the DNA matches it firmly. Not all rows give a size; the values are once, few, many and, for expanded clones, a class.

CASSSGMANYGYTF | TGTGCCAGCAGCTCGGGGATGGCTAACTATGGCTACACCTTC | TRBJ1-2 | NA | NA | TRBV7-9
CASSYSNAVTDTQYF | TGTGCCAGCAGTTACTCGAACGCGGTTACAGATACGCAGTATTTT | TRBJ2-3 | NA | once | TRBV6-5
CATRQGNTEAFF | TGTGCCACAAGACAGGGGAACACTGAGGCTTTCTTT | TRBJ1-1 | TRBD1 | NA | TRBV6-1
CASSETLGGELFF | TGCGCCAGCAGTGAGACCCTCGGCGGGGAGCTGTTTTTT | TRBJ2-2 | NA | NA | TRBV10-1
CASSQPGLAPEQYF | TGTGCCAGCAGTCAGCCGGGACTAGCTCCCGAGCAGTACTTC | TRBJ2-7 | TRBD2 | NA | TRBV28
CASSLDQGGSGELFF | TGCGCCAGCAGCTTGGACCAGGGGGGATCCGGGGAGCTGTTTTTT | TRBJ2-2 | NA | once | TRBV5-1
CASSLALLAGGGNEQFF | TGTGCCAGCAGCTTAGCGCTACTAGCGGGAGGGGGCAATGAGCAGTTCTTC | TRBJ2-1 | TRBD2 | NA | TRBV7-2
CASSYTFRDTQYF | TGTGCCAGCAGCTATACATTCAGGGATACGCAGTATTTT | TRBJ2-3 | NA | few | TRBV4-2
CASSVTGVGGTEAFF | TGTGCCAGCAGTGTAACAGGGGTAGGGGGCACTGAAGCTTTCTTT | TRBJ1-1 | TRBD1 | NA | TRBV27
CASSDVGRNYEQYF | TGTGCCAGCAGTGACGTGGGCAGGAACTACGAGCAGTACTTC | TRBJ2-7 | NA | NA | TRBV6-1
CASSPGQGDYGYTF | TGTGCCAGCAGTCCGGGACAGGGGGACTATGGCTACACCTTC | TRBJ1-2 | TRBD1 | NA | TRBV6-5
CASSGGTAYSGNTIYF | TGCGCCAGCAGCGGAGGGACAGCTTACTCTGGAAACACCATATATTTT | TRBJ1-3 | TRBD1 | once | TRBV5-1
CASSTSGNQPQHF | TGTGCCAGTAGTACGTCAGGTAATCAGCCCCAGCATTTT | TRBJ1-5 | NA | NA | TRBV19
CASSYHGGSGNTIYF | TGTGCCAGCAGTTACCACGGTGGTTCTGGAAACACCATATATTTT | TRBJ1-3 | NA | NA | TRBV28
CASRTGLAGTGELFF | TGTGCCAGCAGAACGGGACTAGCGGGGACCGGGGAGCTGTTTTTT | TRBJ2-2 | TRBD2 | NA | TRBV2
CASSFTSTVTDTQYF | TGTGCCAGCAGTTTTACTAGCACCGTCACAGATACGCAGTATTTT | TRBJ2-3 | NA | NA | TRBV6-1
CASSLEMISYEQYF | TGTGCCAGCAGCCTTGAGATGATCTCCTACGAGCAGTACTTC | TRBJ2-7 | NA | NA | TRBV28
CASSYDRGSGNTIYF | TGTGCCAGCAGTTATGACAGGGGATCTGGAAACACCATATATTTT | TRBJ1-3 | TRBD1 | NA | TRBV28
CASSSGTPYEQYF | TGTGCCAGCAGTTCCGGGACTCCCTACGAGCAGTACTTC | TRBJ2-7 | NA | few | TRBV28
CASSLGLAGDEQYF | TGTGCCAGCAGCTTAGGACTAGCGGGAGACGAGCAGTACTTC | TRBJ2-7 | TRBD2 | NA | TRBV28
CSVASGRSMNTGELFF | TGCAGCGTTGCTAGCGGGAGATCAATGAACACCGGGGAGCTGTTTTTT | TRBJ2-2 | TRBD2 | NA | TRBV29-1
CSVSTGAGANVLTF | TGCAGCGTTTCCACAGGGGCTGGGGCCAACGTCCTGACTTTC | TRBJ2-6 | TRBD1 | NA | TRBV29-1
CATSRGGYNQPQHF | TGTGCCACCAGCAGGGGGGGGTACAATCAGCCCCAGCATTTT | TRBJ1-5 | NA | NA | TRBV15
CASSPGQSSPDTQYF | TGTGCCAGCAGCCCGGGACAATCGAGCCCAGATACGCAGTATTTT | TRBJ2-3 | NA | NA | TRBV5-8
CASSYGQGIGELFF | TGTGCCAGCAGTTACGGGCAGGGGATCGGGGAGCTGTTTTTT | TRBJ2-2 | NA | NA | TRBV6-5
CASSHGQGDEAFF | TGCGCCAGCAGCCACGGACAGGGTGATGAAGCTTTCTTT | TRBJ1-1 | TRBD1 | NA | TRBV4-1
CASSLTPEREARGVQYF | TGCGCCAGCAGCCTTACGCCTGAGCGGGAGGCCCGGGGAGTACAGTACTTC | TRBJ2-5 | TRBD2 | NA | TRBV5-1
CASSRTSPHTNEKLFF | TGTGCCAGCAGCCGGACTTCTCCGCACACTAATGAAAAACTGTTTTTT | TRBJ1-4 | NA | NA | TRBV7-2
CASSLRETGGLNEQFF | TGTGCCAGCAGCTTAAGAGAGACAGGGGGCTTGAATGAGCAGTTCTTC | TRBJ2-1 | TRBD1 | NA | TRBV11-3
CASSPTGTANIAFF | TGTGCCAGCTCACCCACCGGGACAGCTAATATAGCTTTCTTT | TRBJ1-1 | TRBD1 | once | TRBV18
CASSLGVGTQETQYF | TGTGCTAGCAGCTTAGGGGTGGGGACTCAAGAGACCCAGTACTTC | TRBJ2-5 | NA | NA | TRBV7-7
CASSIGTGANYGYTF | TGCGCCAGCAGCATCGGGACAGGAGCTAACTATGGCTACACCTTC | TRBJ1-2 | TRBD1 | NA | TRBV5-1
CASSFREDSEAFF | TGTGCCAGCAGCTTTAGGGAGGACTCTGAAGCTTTCTTT | TRBJ1-1 | NA | NA | TRBV11-1
CASSSEARGFTGELFF | TGCGCCAGCAGCTCGGAAGCTAGGGGATTCACCGGGGAGCTGTTTTTT | TRBJ2-2 | NA | NA | TRBV5-1
CASSRGGTQPQHF | TGTGCCAGCAGTAGGGGCGGTACTCAGCCCCAGCATTTT | TRBJ1-5 | NA | NA | TRBV2
CASSEGGSGSLGETQYF | TGTGCCAGCAGTGAAGGGGGCAGCGGGAGTCTTGGAGAGACCCAGTACTTC | TRBJ2-5 | TRBD2 | NA | TRBV2
CASSFEPPGQGGEQYF | TGCGCCAGCAGCTTCGAACCCCCGGGACAGGGGGGCGAGCAGTACTTC | TRBJ2-7 | TRBD1 | NA | TRBV5-1
CASSPDRGSNQPQHF | TGTGCCAGCAGCCCGGACAGGGGAAGCAATCAGCCCCAGCATTTT | TRBJ1-5 | TRBD1 | once | TRBV6-5
CASSAAGASTDTQYF | TGTGCCAGCAGTGCGGCGGGAGCTAGCACAGATACGCAGTATTTT | TRBJ2-3 | TRBD2 | NA | TRBV2
CASNTGTIGTEAFF | TGTGCCAGCAATACCGGGACAATAGGGACTGAAGCTTTCTTT | TRBJ1-1 | NA | NA | TRBV2
CASSPQPGQTFYEQYF | TGTGCCAGCAGTCCGCAACCGGGACAGACCTTCTACGAGCAGTACTTC | TRBJ2-7 | TRBD1 | few | TRBV28
CASSYSYSGNTEAFF | TGTGCCAGCAGTTACTCGTATTCAGGGAACACTGAAGCTTTCTTT | TRBJ1-1 | NA | once | TRBV6-5
CASSHGQGLNTGELFF | TGTGCCAGCAGCCACGGACAGGGGTTGAACACCGGGGAGCTGTTTTTT | TRBJ2-2 | TRBD1 | few | TRBV7-2
CASSLGQGTGLVTEAFF | TGTGCCAGCAGTTTAGGCCAGGGTACGGGTTTGGTCACTGAAGCTTTCTTT | TRBJ1-1 | NA | NA | TRBV27
CSVEDPLDRHDHEVNTEAFF | TGCAGCGTTGAAGATCCCCTGGACAGGCATGACCACGAGGTTAACACTGAAGCTTTCTTT | TRBJ1-1 | TRBD1 | NA | TRBV29-1
CSAEGASTEAFF | TGCAGCGCTGAGGGGGCTAGCACTGAAGCTTTCTTT | TRBJ1-1 | TRBD1 | NA | TRBV29-1
CSAGTNWGGEQYF | TGCAGCGCCGGGACCAACTGGGGGGGCGAGCAGTACTTC | TRBJ2-7 | TRBD2 | once | TRBV29-1
CASSYTGPMNTEAFF | TGTGCCAGCAGTTATACCGGTCCTATGAACACTGAAGCTTTCTTT | TRBJ1-1 | NA | NA | TRBV6-6
CASSQVNTEAFF | TGTGCCAGCAGTCAGGTGAACACTGAAGCTTTCTTT | TRBJ1-1 | NA | NA | TRBV28
CASKQGGGYGYTF | TGTGCCAGCAAACAGGGGGGAGGCTATGGCTACACCTTC | TRBJ1-2 | TRBD1 | NA | TRBV27
CAKRESDTQYF | TGTGCCAAGCGGGAATCAGATACGCAGTATTTT | TRBJ2-3 | TRBD2 | NA | TRBV2
CASSVEPFGELFF | TGTGCCAGCAGCGTAGAGCCTTTTGGGGAGCTGTTTTTT | TRBJ2-2 | NA | few | TRBV9
CASTDPRDEQFF | TGTGCCAGTACCGACCCCAGGGATGAGCAGTTCTTC | TRBJ2-1 | NA | NA | TRBV19
CASSPRGQGDYEQFF | TGTGCCAGCAGCCCCCGGGGACAGGGGGATTATGAGCAGTTCTTC | TRBJ2-1 | TRBD1 | NA | TRBV11-2
CASSYRANTEAFF | TGTGCCAGCAGCTACAGGGCCAACACTGAAGCTTTCTTT | TRBJ1-1 | NA | few | TRBV5-6
CASSLGYSDRGRETQYF | TGTGCCAGCAGCTTAGGATACTCGGACAGGGGGCGAGAGACCCAGTACTTC | TRBJ2-5 | TRBD1 | NA | TRBV7-9
CASSSTWTSGRTRVQYF | TGTGCCAGCAGTTCAACGTGGACTAGCGGGAGGACAAGGGTCCAGTACTTC | TRBJ2-5 | TRBD2 | NA | TRBV28
CASSTGTYNEQFF | TGTGCCAGCAGCACAGGGACCTACAATGAGCAGTTCTTC | TRBJ2-1 | NA | NA | TRBV5-4